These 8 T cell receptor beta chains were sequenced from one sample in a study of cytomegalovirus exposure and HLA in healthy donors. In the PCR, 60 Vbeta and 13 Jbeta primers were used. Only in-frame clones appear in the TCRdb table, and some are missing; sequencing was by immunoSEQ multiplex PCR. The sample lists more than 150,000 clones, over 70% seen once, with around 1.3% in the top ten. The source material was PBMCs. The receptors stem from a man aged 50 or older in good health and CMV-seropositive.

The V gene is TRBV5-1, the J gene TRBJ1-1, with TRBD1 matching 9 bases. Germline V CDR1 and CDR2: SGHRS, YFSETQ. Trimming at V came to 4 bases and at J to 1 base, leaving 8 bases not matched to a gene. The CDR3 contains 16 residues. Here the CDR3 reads CASSPWTGVGNTEAFF. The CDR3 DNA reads TGCGCCAGCAGCCCGTGGACAGGGGTAGGGAACACTGAAGCTTTCTTT.

The CDR3 sequence is CASSITVDEQYF. The CDR3 nucleotides read TGCGCCAGCAGCATAACAGTAGACGAGCAGTACTTC. The gene calls are TRBV5-1 and TRBJ2-7; unclear D gene. V was pared by 4 bases and J by 5 bases, with 10 bases between. The CDR3 extends over 12 amino acids. Per germline, CDR1 SGHRS and CDR2 YFSETQ.

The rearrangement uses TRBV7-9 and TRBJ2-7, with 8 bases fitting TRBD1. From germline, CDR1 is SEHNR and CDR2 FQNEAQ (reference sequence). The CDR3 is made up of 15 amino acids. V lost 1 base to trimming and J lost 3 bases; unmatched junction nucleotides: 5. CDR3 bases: TGTGCCAGCAGCTTAGGGACAGGGTACGACTACGAGCAGTACTTC. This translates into CASSLGTGYDYEQYF.

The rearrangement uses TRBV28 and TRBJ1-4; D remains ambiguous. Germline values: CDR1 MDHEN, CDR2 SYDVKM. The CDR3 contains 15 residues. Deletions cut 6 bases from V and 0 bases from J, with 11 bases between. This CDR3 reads CASSRAGSTNEKLFF. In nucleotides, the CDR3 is TGTGCCAGCAGCCGCGCTGGTTCAACTAATGAAAAACTGTTTTTT.

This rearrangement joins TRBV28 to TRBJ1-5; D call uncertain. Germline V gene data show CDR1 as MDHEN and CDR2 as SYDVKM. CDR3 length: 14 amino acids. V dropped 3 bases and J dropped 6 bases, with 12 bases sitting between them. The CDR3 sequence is CASSFLEAGQPQHF. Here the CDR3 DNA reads TGTGCCAGCAGTTTCCTTGAGGCGGGTCAGCCCCAGCATTTT.

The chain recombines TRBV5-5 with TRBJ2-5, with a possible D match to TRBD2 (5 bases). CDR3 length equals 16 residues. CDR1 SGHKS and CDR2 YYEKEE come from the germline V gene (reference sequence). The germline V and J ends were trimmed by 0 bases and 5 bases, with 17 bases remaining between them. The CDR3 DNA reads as TGTGCCAGCAGCTTGGTTGCTCCGGTGTCGGGGGAGACCCAGTACTTC. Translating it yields CASSLVAPVSGETQYF.

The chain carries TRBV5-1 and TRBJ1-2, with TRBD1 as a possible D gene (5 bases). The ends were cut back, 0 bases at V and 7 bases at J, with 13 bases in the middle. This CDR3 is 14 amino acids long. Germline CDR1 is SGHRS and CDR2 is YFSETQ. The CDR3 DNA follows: TGCGCCAGCAGCTTGGGGGCAGGGCCCACTGGCTACACCTTC. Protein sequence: CASSLGAGPTGYTF.

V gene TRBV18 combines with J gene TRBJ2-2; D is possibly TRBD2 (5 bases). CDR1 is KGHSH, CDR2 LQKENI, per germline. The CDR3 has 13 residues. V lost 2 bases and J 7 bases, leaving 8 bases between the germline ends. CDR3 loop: CASSPGADGELFF. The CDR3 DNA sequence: TGTGCCAGCTCACCAGGAGCGGACGGGGAGCTGTTTTTT.